One T cell receptor beta chain is described in this entry. The CDR3 totals 15 residues. The V gene lost 1 base and the J gene lost 5 bases, with 15 bases spanning the gap. Germline V gives CDR1 SGHTA, CDR2 FQGNSA. The data originate from a study of cytomegalovirus exposure and HLA in healthy donors. PCR used 60 Vbeta primers and 13 Jbeta primers. Sequenced by immunoSEQ multiplex PCR; TCRdb stores in-frame clones only, minus some. There are some 85,000 clones in the sample; around 84% occur only once, and roughly 2.4% lies in the top ten. The sequenced material came from PBMCs. The chain joins TRBV7-2 to TRBJ2-7, with D perhaps matching TRBD1 (6 bases). This receptor was obtained from a woman aged 45 to 65 in good health and CMV-seronegative. The CDR3 DNA reads as TGTGCCAGCAGCTTAGACCAGGGGTGGGGTGACGAGCAGTACGTC. It encodes CASSLDQGWGDEQYV.